A selection of T cell receptor beta chains follows, all from one sample in a study of response to subunit inactivated influenza vaccine. TCRdb analysed the RT-PCR reads with MiXCR anew, one entry per CDR3 protein. The table shows about 500,000 distinct CDR3 sequences, with 16% occurring only once. Sequenced material: CD4+ T cells sorted from PBMCs, taken about 24 months after vaccination. The receptors originated from a man aged 45-69 years who received an inactivated influenza vaccine. Each CDR3 is given with its conserved first and last residue.

TRBV20-1	TRBJ2-3	CSAREASYTDTQYF
TRBV12-3/TRBV12-4	TRBJ2-3	CASSRTDTRYF
TRBV20-1	TRBJ1-6	CSARERQGNSPLHF
TRBV7-9	TRBJ2-5	CASSLAFLGTKETQYF
TRBV6-6	TRBJ2-5	CASSQDSTGTQYF
TRBV6-2/TRBV6-3	TRBJ2-1	CASGNTRAQNEQFF
TRBV9	TRBJ1-2	CASSAHALSYGYTF
TRBV19	TRBJ1-1	CASNGENTEAFF
TRBV18	TRBJ2-1	CASSPAVGAGDYNEQFF
TRBV29-1	TRBJ1-1	CSVEDFGNTEAFF
TRBV12-3/TRBV12-4	TRBJ1-1	CASRTLYGTIAFF
TRBV4-3	TRBJ1-2	CASSQEVQGVGGYTF
TRBV2	TRBJ1-1	CASRIGGGNTEAFF
TRBV4-3	TRBJ2-5	CASSQEQEGGYETQYF
TRBV10-3	TRBJ2-3	CAMGLAGADTQYF
TRBV7-9	TRBJ2-3	CASSFRQSTDTQYF
TRBV6-2/TRBV6-3	TRBJ2-7	CASSYSPGTSGGFSYEQYF
TRBV20-1	TRBJ2-3	CSARAGAPVTDTQYF
TRBV6-1	TRBJ2-3	CASTRRDGGTDTQYF
TRBV6-2/TRBV6-3	TRBJ2-3	CASRTPGQGSYTQYF
TRBV28	TRBJ1-5	CATHGRESYSNQPQHF
TRBV5-6	TRBJ1-1	CASSWGGTADQAFF
TRBV18	TRBJ2-3	CASSPQGPADTQYF
TRBV4-2	TRBJ2-7	CASSRMAGLAGGYEQYF
TRBV10-3	TRBJ2-1	CAISESIQGNNEQFF
TRBV12-3/TRBV12-4	TRBJ1-4	CASSSPVENEKLFF
TRBV15	TRBJ1-5	CATSRAERVGQPQHF
TRBV6-1	TRBJ1-6	CASTLDGGGRSPLHF
TRBV6-6	TRBJ2-7	CASSYAEGYEQYF
TRBV24-1	TRBJ2-3	CATSEPRVDTQYF
TRBV10-3	TRBJ2-5	CASGGSGQETQYF
TRBV2	TRBJ1-4	CASSWGRGNEKLFF
TRBV5-1	TRBJ1-2	CASSLAATDYGYTF
TRBV5-1	TRBJ2-3	CASSLRNSATDTQYF
TRBV15	TRBJ1-1	CATSRVRDPFTYTEAFF
TRBV24-1	TRBJ2-5	CATSESGMETQYF